The entry that follows covers one TCR beta chain sequence. Its antigen is unidentified. This sample is part of a study of T cell clonotyping in hematopoietic cell transplantation. Across the whole study: Recipients' pretransplant samples followed cytoreduction. The study, taken as a whole, reports: Without cell sorting, CD4 versus CD8 contributions remain unresolved. Broader posttransplant TCR repertoire diversity was predicted by graft donor and pretransplant recipient Inverse Simpson Index values.

Repertoires were generated with immunoSEQ multiplex PCR, while TCRdb's copy carries only in-frame clones and drops some. The table shows some 13,000 clones, with approximately 88% occurring only once. The time point is: recipient sample about 28 days before transplant, after cytoreduction. Samples: about 28 days before transplant, then days 30, 100 and 180 after. This CDR3 spans 15 amino acids. Trimming removed 4 bases at V and 1 base at J, with 14 bases between. Germline assignment: CDR1 SGHNT and CDR2 YYREEE (reference sequence). This receptor was identified in a man aged 55 to 70 with acute myeloid leukemia. Some clones in this sample may be carry-over from other donors' samples. Sample: peripheral blood mononuclear cells, taken before stem cell transplant. The V gene is TRBV5-4, the J gene TRBJ2-5, with unresolved D. The DNA of the CDR3 is TGTGCCAGCAGCGGATTCTCCGGGCCCCAAGAGACCCAGTACTTC. Protein sequence: CASSGFSGPQETQYF.